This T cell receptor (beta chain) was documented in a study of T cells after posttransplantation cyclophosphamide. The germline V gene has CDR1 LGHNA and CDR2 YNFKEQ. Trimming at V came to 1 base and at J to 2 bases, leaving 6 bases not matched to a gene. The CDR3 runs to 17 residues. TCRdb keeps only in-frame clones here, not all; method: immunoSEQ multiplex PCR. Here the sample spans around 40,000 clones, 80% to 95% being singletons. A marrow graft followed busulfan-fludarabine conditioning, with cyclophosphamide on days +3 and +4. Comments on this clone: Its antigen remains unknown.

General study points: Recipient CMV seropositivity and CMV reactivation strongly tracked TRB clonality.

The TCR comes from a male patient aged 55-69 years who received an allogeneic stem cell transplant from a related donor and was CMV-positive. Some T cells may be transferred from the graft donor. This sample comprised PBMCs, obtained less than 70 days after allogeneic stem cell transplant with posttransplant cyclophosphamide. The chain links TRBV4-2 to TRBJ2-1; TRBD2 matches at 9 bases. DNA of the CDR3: TGTGCCAGCAGCCAAGCCGGGCTAGCGGGGCCCTACAATGAGCAGTTCTTC. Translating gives CASSQAGLAGPYNEQFF.